The 9 T cell receptor beta chains in this list originate from one sample, sequenced in a study of cytomegalovirus exposure and HLA in healthy donors. It was with 60 Vbeta and 13 Jbeta primers that the PCR ran. TCRdb keeps only in-frame clones here, not all; method: immunoSEQ multiplex PCR. Here the sample spans around 180,000 clones, approximately 85% being singletons. What was sequenced was PBMCs. Receptors originate from a girl between 5 and 17 years old in good health and CMV-seropositive.

The rearrangement uses TRBV18 and TRBJ2-1, with unresolved D. The V end was cut by 6 bases, the J end by 2 bases, with 20 bases between. Germline CDR1 is KGHSH and CDR2 is LQKENI. This CDR3 is 17 amino acids long. DNA of the CDR3: TGTGCCAGCTCGCGAAGAAGCGAGACCCATCCCTACAATGAGCAGTTCTTC. Amino acids: CASSRRSETHPYNEQFF.

This clone has more than one count but fewer than ten. The V and J genes are TRBV5-4 and TRBJ1-2, with D perhaps TRBD1 (6 bases). Per the germline V gene, CDR1 is SGHNT and CDR2 is YYREEE (reference sequence). The CDR3 is 12 amino acids. Between the trimmed V and J ends, which lost 4 bases and 8 bases, there was a span of 12 bases. CDR3 sequence reads: CASSPYREGYTF. CDR3 in DNA: TGTGCCAGCAGCCCCTACAGGGAGGGCTACACCTTC.

The genes are TRBV2 and TRBJ2-3; 10 nucleotides match TRBD1. Losses at the gene ends were 6 bases for V and 5 bases for J; bases not matched to a gene: 8. CDR3 size: 15 residues. Germline V gene sequence: CDR1 SNHLY, CDR2 FYNNEI. The CDR3 DNA reads TGTGCCAGCAGCCGGACAGGGGGTATGATAGATACGCAGTATTTT. Its protein is CASSRTGGMIDTQYF.

This chain connects TRBV4-1 to TRBJ1-5; D is undetermined. Germline CDR1 reads MGHRA; CDR2 reads YSYEKL. V was pared by 4 bases and J by 7 bases, with 11 bases between. CDR3 size: 13 residues. CDR3 coding DNA: TGCGCCAGCAGCCCCCGGGTCAGCCAGCCCCAGCATTTT. This encodes CASSPRVSQPQHF.

This rearrangement joins TRBV28 to TRBJ1-4, with TRBD1 identical over 10 bases. CDR1 and CDR2 from the germline V gene are MDHEN and SYDVKM. V lost 10 bases, J lost 1 base, and 6 bases stayed unmatched. The CDR3 has 15 amino acids. CDR3 sequence reads: CATSTGGITNEKLFF. In nucleotides, the CDR3 is TGTGCCACCTCGACAGGGGGCATAACTAATGAAAAACTGTTTTTT.

The rearrangement links TRBV29-1 to TRBJ1-4, with D perhaps matching TRBD1 (6 bases). The CDR3 is made up of 15 amino acids. V was pared by 0 bases and J by 7 bases, with 15 bases between. Per the germline V gene, CDR1 is SQVTM and CDR2 is ANQGSEA. The CDR3 DNA reads TGCAGCGTTGAAGATATAGTCAGGGGCGTTGAAAAACTGTTTTTT. It translates to CSVEDIVRGVEKLFF.

The J gene is TRBJ1-1, the V gene TRBV5-1; TRBD1 aligns across 7 bases. The CDR3 extends over 18 amino acids. Germline-derived CDR1 and CDR2 are SGHRS and YFSETQ. Trimming cost V 4 bases and J 2 bases; bases outside gene matches: 17. CDR3 residues: CASSPYPIQTGSNTEAFF. As DNA, the CDR3 is TGCGCCAGCAGCCCATACCCGATACAGACAGGGAGTAACACTGAAGCTTTCTTT.

V usage is TRBV27 and J usage is TRBJ2-6, with TRBD1 as a possible D gene (5 bases). The CDR3 loop spans 16 amino acids. Germline V gene data show CDR1 as MNHEY and CDR2 as SMNVEV (reference sequence). Trimming took 0 bases from V and 5 from J, leaving 11 bases between them. The DNA of the CDR3 is TGTGCCAGCAGTTTATCGGCAGGGTCTCGGGCCAACGTCCTGACTTTC. This encodes CASSLSAGSRANVLTF.

This chain links TRBV11-3 with TRBJ1-2; D is unresolved. From germline, CDR1 is SGHNT and CDR2 YENEEA. V lost 0 bases and J lost 2, with 4 bases in between. This CDR3 has 13 amino acids. Here the CDR3 reads CASSLERNYGYTF. CDR3 coding DNA: TGTGCCAGCAGCTTAGAGAGGAACTATGGCTACACCTTC.